The 26 T cell receptor beta chains given below trace back to one sample, sequenced in a study of T-cell memory formation after mild COVID-19. TCRdb called the 5' RACE reads again in MiXCR, with one record for every CDR3 protein. The sample consists of roughly 190,000 distinct CDR3 sequences, more than 25% of them appearing once. Sequencing was done on a sample of PBMCs or a T cell subset sorted from them (not recorded which). The receptors shown here come from an adult woman who had mild COVID-19 (a few samples of this study predate the infection). Cell type and time point are not known.

A few counts support this clonotype. The chain is built from TRBV15 and TRBJ2-1, with 12 positions matching TRBD2. V was pared by 3 bases and J by 0 bases, with 0 bases of the junction left unmatched. The CDR3 totals 16 residues. Germline V gives CDR1 LNHNV, CDR2 YYDKDF (reference sequence). The CDR3 reads CATSRTSGSSYNEQFF. In DNA form, the CDR3 reads TGTGCCACCAGCAGGACTAGCGGGAGCTCCTACAATGAGCAGTTCTTC.

The V and J genes are TRBV9 and TRBJ1-1; 7 bases are a match to TRBD1. The CDR3 sequence is 14 residues long. The ends lost 0 bases at V and 4 bases at J; junction bases unmatched: 3. Germline V gene data show CDR1 as SGDLS and CDR2 as YYNGEE. CDR3 amino acids: CASSVEPGGTEAFF. Here the CDR3 DNA reads TGTGCCAGCAGCGTAGAGCCAGGGGGCACTGAAGCTTTCTTT.

This clonotype was seen repeatedly, ten times or more. This rearrangement joins TRBV12-3 or TRBV12-4 to TRBJ2-7; D unresolved. Between the trimmed V and J ends, which lost 1 base and 2 bases, there was a span of 6 bases. The CDR3 sequence is 13 residues long. CDR3: CASSLDGTYEQYF. CDR3 nucleotide sequence: TGTGCCAGCAGTTTAGATGGGACCTACGAGCAGTACTTC.

The rearrangement uses TRBV7-8 and TRBJ2-7; D perhaps matches TRBD1 (6 bases). The CDR3 has 14 amino acids. Trimming left V 4 bases short and J 12 bases short, with 22 bases between. Per the germline V gene, CDR1 is SGHVS and CDR2 is FQNEAQ. CDR3 loop: CASSSLQGEDPSYF. CDR3 nucleotide sequence: TGTGCCAGCAGCTCCCTACAGGGAGAGGACCCCTCGTACTTC.

This clonotype was found a few times. The CDR3 coding sequence is TGCGCCAGCAGTGATCGCGGGGGTGGCACAGATACGCAGTATTTT. This sequence encodes CASSDRGGGTDTQYF. J is TRBJ2-3 and V is TRBV10-2; TRBD2 aligns across 7 bases. In germline, CDR1 is WSHSY, CDR2 SAAADI. CDR3 length equals 15 residues. V lost 3 bases, J lost 1 base, and 4 bases stayed unmatched.

This clonotype occurred a few times. The V gene is TRBV7-9, the J gene TRBJ2-5, with D tentatively TRBD2 (6 bases). V lost 5 bases and J 5 bases, leaving 15 bases between the germline ends. Germline-derived CDR1 and CDR2 are SEHNR and FQNEAQ (reference sequence). The CDR3 has 14 amino acids. The CDR3 nucleotides are TGTGCCAGCAGCCCCCGTCTTGGGGGGGAGACCCAGTACTTC. Protein: CASSPRLGGETQYF.

The V gene is TRBV14, the J gene TRBJ2-7, with D tentatively TRBD2 (6 bases). The germline V gene has CDR1 SGHDN and CDR2 FVKESK. The CDR3 contains 13 residues. V lost 3 bases, J lost 4 bases, and 10 bases lay in between. The CDR3 protein is CASSQEGLYEQYF. As DNA, the CDR3 is TGTGCCAGCAGCCAGGAGGGTTTGTACGAGCAGTACTTC.

This clonotype was recorded a few times. V gene TRBV7-3 combines with J gene TRBJ2-3; 12 bases are a match to TRBD1. The CDR3 is 16 residues long. Germline V gene sequence: CDR1 SGHTA, CDR2 FQGTGA. The V gene end was trimmed by 5 bases and the J gene end by 4 bases; junction bases not matched to a gene: 7. The CDR3 loop is CASSPSGTGGPDTQYF. The CDR3 DNA follows: TGTGCCAGCAGCCCCTCCGGGACAGGGGGCCCAGATACGCAGTATTTT.

This clonotype was seen a handful of times. The chain uses TRBV5-1 and TRBJ1-5; no clear D. From germline, CDR1 is SGHRS and CDR2 YFSETQ. V dropped 0 bases and J dropped 3 bases, with 7 bases sitting between them. The CDR3 length is 14 residues. In DNA, the CDR3 is TGCGCCAGCAGCTTGGACAGTATCAATCAGCCCCAGCATTTT. It is translated as CASSLDSINQPQHF.

There are a few counts of this clonotype. CDR3 amino acids: CASSRRDYIYNEQFF. The CDR3 nucleotides read TGTGCCAGCAGCCGACGGGACTACATTTACAATGAGCAGTTCTTC. The V and J genes are TRBV12-3 or TRBV12-4 and TRBJ2-1, with TRBD2 matching 7 bases. CDR3 size: 15 residues. V was clipped by 6 bases and J by 4 bases; unmatched bases: 9.

Only a few counts were recorded for this clonotype. The chain recombines TRBV6-5 with TRBJ1-1; no definite D call. V was pared by 6 bases and J by 1 base, with 15 bases between. CDR3 length equals 15 residues. Germline V lookup: CDR1 MNHEY, CDR2 SVGAGI. The CDR3 spells CASSSRGWENTEAFF. In DNA form, the CDR3 reads TGTGCCAGCAGCTCGCGAGGGTGGGAGAACACTGAAGCTTTCTTT.

The V call is TRBV9, the J call TRBJ2-1; possible D gene TRBD1, 5 bases. V was shortened by 0 bases and J by 7 bases, with 8 bases between the two germline ends. This CDR3 has 13 residues. Germline lookup yields CDR1 SGDLS and CDR2 YYNGEE. CDR3 amino acids: CASSVARENEQFF. CDR3 nucleotide sequence: TGTGCCAGCAGCGTAGCCAGGGAAAATGAGCAGTTCTTC.

This clonotype was seen only a few times. The rearrangement uses TRBV7-8 and TRBJ1-1; D may be TRBD1 (5 bases). The CDR3 is 14 amino acids. The ends were cut back, 2 bases at V and 6 bases at J, with 13 bases in the middle. CDR1 is SGHVS, CDR2 FQNEAQ, per germline. CDR3 in amino acids: CASSLKGSDSEAFF. In DNA form, the CDR3 reads TGTGCCAGCAGCTTAAAGGGGAGCGATTCTGAAGCTTTCTTT. Drawing the rest from reference TRBV7-8 and TRBJ1-1, the complete variable domain is GAGVSQSPRYKVAKRGQDVALRCDPISGHVSLFWYQQALGQGPEFLTYFQNEAQLDKSGLPSDRFFAERPEGSVSTLKIQRTQQEDSAVYLCASSLKGSDSEAFFGQGTRLTVV.

In nucleotides, the CDR3 is TGTGCCAGCAGCTTAGCTAGACTAGCGGGAGGCGGCACAGATACGCAGTATTTT. This codes for CASSLARLAGGGTDTQYF. J is TRBJ2-3 and V is TRBV7-2; 13 bases agree with TRBD2. Germline CDR1 SGHTA, CDR2 FQGNSA. V trimming: 0 bases; J trimming: 1 base; junction bases outside the gene matches: 4. This CDR3 is built from 18 residues.

The CDR3 region has the DNA TGCGCCAGCAGCCAAGGTGTGCTGAACACTGAAGCTTTCTTT. The encoded protein is CASSQGVLNTEAFF. The J gene is TRBJ1-1, the V gene TRBV4-1; no clear D. Per the germline V gene, CDR1 is MGHRA and CDR2 is YSYEKL. CDR3 size: 14 residues. V lost 1 base and J lost 0, with 6 bases in between.

The chain carries TRBV20-1 and TRBJ2-7; a possible D gene is TRBD1 (6 bases). The CDR3 sequence is 15 residues long. V dropped 4 bases and J dropped 0 bases, with 16 bases sitting between them. CDR1 and CDR2 from the germline V gene are DFQATT and SNEGSKA (reference sequence). The CDR3 nucleotides read TGCAGTGCTAAGACCTCCGGGACAAGCTCCTACGAGCAGTACTTC. It translates to CSAKTSGTSSYEQYF.

This clonotype was detected a few times. This chain links TRBV20-1 with TRBJ2-7; D is unclear. Germline V gene data show CDR1 as DFQATT and CDR2 as SNEGSKA (reference sequence). Trimming pared 0 bases from V and 0 bases from J, leaving 9 bases between. The CDR3 loop spans 14 amino acids. The CDR3 DNA sequence: TGCAGTGCTAGAGATCGGATCATCTCCTACGAGCAGTACTTC. Its translation: CSARDRIISYEQYF.

The chain couples TRBV20-1 to TRBJ2-7, with 9 bases identical to TRBD1. Germline CDR1 and CDR2: DFQATT and SNEGSKA (reference sequence). CDR3 size: 16 residues. V lost 6 bases, J lost 3 bases, and 15 bases stayed unmatched. CDR3 nucleotide sequence: TGCAGTGCCTGCCCCCGGGGGACAGGGCGAAACTACGAGCAGTACTTC. Translating gives CSACPRGTGRNYEQYF.

The chain joins TRBV19 to TRBJ2-2; the D is unclear. Per germline, CDR1 LNHDA and CDR2 SQIVND (reference sequence). The ends were cut back, 3 bases at V and 6 bases at J, with 8 bases in the middle. The CDR3 runs to 13 residues. The CDR3: CASSIPWAGELFF. CDR3 nucleotide sequence: TGTGCCAGTAGTATCCCCTGGGCCGGGGAGCTGTTTTTT.

The chain combines TRBV4-2 with TRBJ2-3, with a possible D match to TRBD1 (5 bases). Trimming shortened V by 6 bases and J by 0 bases, and 7 bases separated the two germline ends. Germline assignment: CDR1 LGHNA and CDR2 YNFKEQ. This CDR3 comprises 13 residues. In DNA, the CDR3 is TGTGCCAGCAGTCCAGGGAGCACAGATACGCAGTATTTT. It specifies CASSPGSTDTQYF.

Ten or more counts support this clonotype. The chain couples TRBV7-2 to TRBJ2-5, with D possibly matching TRBD1 (5 bases). The germline gives CDR1 SGHTA, CDR2 FQGNSA. This CDR3 has 14 residues. The V gene lost 3 bases and the J gene lost 2 bases, with 10 bases spanning the gap. The CDR3 here is CASSLNAGQETQYF. CDR3 sequence (DNA): TGTGCCAGCAGCTTGAATGCAGGGCAAGAGACCCAGTACTTC.

There are a few counts of this clonotype. The rearrangement uses TRBV7-2 and TRBJ2-2; TRBD2 is a possible D gene (6 bases). Germline values: CDR1 SGHTA, CDR2 FQGNSA. Deletions cut 4 bases from V and 4 bases from J, with 10 bases between. The CDR3 has 14 amino acids. For the CDR3, the DNA is TGTGCCAGCAGCTACACCGGGGGCACCGGGGAGCTGTTTTTT. It specifies CASSYTGGTGELFF.

Only one count was recorded for this clonotype. This chain uses TRBV6-5 with TRBJ2-1; D is undetermined. The V end was cut by 4 bases, the J end by 2 bases, with 12 bases between. Germline CDR1 and CDR2: MNHEY and SVGAGI. CDR3 length equals 15 residues. CDR3 sequence reads: CASSSGSTPYNEQFF. Here the CDR3 DNA reads TGTGCCAGCAGTTCCGGATCCACGCCCTACAATGAGCAGTTCTTC.

The rearrangement joins TRBV7-3 to TRBJ2-3; 10 nucleotides match TRBD2. Germline CDR1 and CDR2: SGHTA and FQGTGA. Trimming took 1 base from V and 5 from J; bases not matched to a gene: 9. The CDR3 loop spans 17 amino acids. CDR3 DNA: TGTGCCAGCAGCTTAAGCGGGGGACTAGCGCCGAGAGATACGCAGTATTTT. Protein product: CASSLSGGLAPRDTQYF.

The V gene is TRBV7-3, the J gene TRBJ2-2; weak D call: TRBD1 (5 bases). Trimming took off 1 base at V and 6 bases at J, with 21 bases between the two ends. This CDR3 region has 18 residues. CDR1 is SGHTA and CDR2 is FQGTGA in the germline V gene. As DNA, the CDR3 is TGTGCCAGCAGCTTAATGGGCCGGATAGGGGCTTCGGCCGGGGAGCTGTTTTTT. Translation gives CASSLMGRIGASAGELFF.

The V call is TRBV28, the J call TRBJ1-1; TRBD1 agrees at 8 bases. Germline V lookup: CDR1 MDHEN, CDR2 SYDVKM. The CDR3 sequence is 15 residues long. The V gene end was trimmed by 6 bases and the J gene end by 4 bases; junction bases not matched to a gene: 10. This chain's CDR3 is CASSNAYTGGTEAFF. In nucleotides, the CDR3 is TGTGCCAGCAGCAACGCTTACACAGGGGGCACTGAAGCTTTCTTT.